The 9 T cell receptor beta chains listed next were all sequenced from one sample in a study of blood T cell repertoires in COVID-19. The data were produced by immunoSEQ multiplex PCR, yet TCRdb's version contains in-frame clones alone and is incomplete. The data show 300,000 to 400,000 clones, approximately 89% seen once. Material for sequencing was peripheral blood. Every receptor here comes from a woman between 18 and 30 years old who had recovered from COVID-19.

The chain couples TRBV29-1 to TRBJ2-2; TRBD2 is a possible D gene (5 bases). This CDR3 comprises 15 residues. CDR1 and CDR2 (germline): SQVTM, ANQGSEA. V gave up 7 bases and J gave up 0 bases, with 15 bases separating them. CDR3 nucleotide sequence: TGCAGCGGCCGAGGGCGCGGAGCGAACACCGGGGAGCTGTTTTTT. Amino acid sequence: CSGRGRGANTGELFF.

The chain uses TRBV6-6 and TRBJ1-2, with TRBD1 as a possible D gene (5 bases). The CDR3 contains 14 residues. Germline CDR1 reads MNHNY; CDR2 reads SVGAGI (reference sequence). The V gene lost 6 bases and the J gene lost 5 bases, with 16 bases spanning the gap. The CDR3: CASRQPSRGYGYTF. In nucleotides, the CDR3 is TGTGCCAGCAGACAGCCGTCCCGGGGGTATGGCTACACCTTC.

This chain joins TRBV5-4 and TRBJ2-1; TRBD2 agrees at 11 bases. The V and J ends lost 0 bases and 1 base, in that order; junction bases with no gene match: 0. CDR1 is SGHNT and CDR2 is YYREEE in the germline V gene (reference sequence). The CDR3 sequence is 16 residues long. The CDR3 sequence: CASSLVAGGSYNEQFF. The CDR3 DNA reads as TGTGCCAGCAGCTTGGTAGCGGGAGGGTCCTACAATGAGCAGTTCTTC.

This chain joins TRBV27 and TRBJ2-1; TRBD1 agrees at 7 bases. The CDR3 loop spans 14 amino acids. Losses at the gene ends were 6 bases for V and 5 bases for J; bases not matched to a gene: 7. CDR1 is MNHEY and CDR2 is SMNVEV in the germline V gene (reference sequence). The DNA for the CDR3 is TGTGCCAGCAGCCGCAGGGGGTACGACAATGAGCAGTTCTTC. Translation gives CASSRRGYDNEQFF.

The rearrangement uses TRBV15 and TRBJ2-3; 15 bases fit TRBD2. V was clipped by 3 bases and J by 5 bases; unmatched bases: 3. The CDR3 has 16 residues. CDR1 is LNHNV and CDR2 is YYDKDF in the germline V gene (reference sequence). This chain's CDR3 is CATSSLGLAGGDTQYF. The CDR3 DNA reads as TGTGCCACCAGCAGCTTGGGACTAGCGGGAGGAGATACGCAGTATTTT.

The chain has TRBV5-4 and TRBJ2-1, with TRBD2 matching over 8 bases. The CDR3 covers 15 residues. The V gene's germline CDR1 is SGHNT and CDR2 YYREEE (reference sequence). With 1 base clipped from V and 4 bases from J, the junction kept 4 bases outside the gene matches. CDR3 DNA sequence: TGTGCCAGCAGCTTGACAGCGGGAGTATACAATGAGCAGTTCTTC. It yields the protein CASSLTAGVYNEQFF.

This chain joins TRBV6-5 and TRBJ1-4, with 8 bases that match TRBD1. Per germline, CDR1 MNHEY and CDR2 SVGAGI. The CDR3 consists of 15 residues. Trimming at V came to 5 bases and at J to 8 bases, leaving 10 bases not matched to a gene. CDR3 nucleotides: TGTGCCAGCAGTCCCCGGGACAGGCTAAGGGAAAAACTGTTTTTT. This sequence encodes CASSPRDRLREKLFF.

The chain has TRBV7-2 and TRBJ1-4; D is ambiguous. The CDR3 is 13 amino acids. Germline V lookup: CDR1 SGHTA, CDR2 FQGNSA. V was trimmed by 7 bases and J by 0 bases, leaving 6 bases between them. CDR3 in DNA: TGTGCCAGCACGCGGGCAACTAATGAAAAACTGTTTTTT. Translating gives CASTRATNEKLFF.

The rearrangement joins TRBV6-6 to TRBJ1-1; D remains unclear. Germline V CDR1 and CDR2: MNHNY, SVGAGI (reference sequence). This CDR3 contains 12 residues. Trimming took off 2 bases at V and 11 bases at J, with 12 bases between the two ends. The DNA for the CDR3 is TGTGCCAGCAGTTACCCCCTAGGAGAGGCTTTCTTT. Translating it yields CASSYPLGEAFF.